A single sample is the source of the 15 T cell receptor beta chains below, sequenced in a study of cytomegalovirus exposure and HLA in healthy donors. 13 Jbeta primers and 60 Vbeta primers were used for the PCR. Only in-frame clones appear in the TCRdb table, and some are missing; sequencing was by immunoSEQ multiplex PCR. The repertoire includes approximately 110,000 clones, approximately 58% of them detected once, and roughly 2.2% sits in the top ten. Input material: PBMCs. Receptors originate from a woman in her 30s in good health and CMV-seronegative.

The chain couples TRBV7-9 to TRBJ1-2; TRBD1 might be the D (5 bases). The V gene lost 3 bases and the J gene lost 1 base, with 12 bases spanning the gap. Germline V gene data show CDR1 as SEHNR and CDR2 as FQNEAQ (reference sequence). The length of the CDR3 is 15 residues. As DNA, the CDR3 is TGTGCCAGCAGCTTTACAGGTGGAGTTAACTATGGCTACACCTTC. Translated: CASSFTGGVNYGYTF.

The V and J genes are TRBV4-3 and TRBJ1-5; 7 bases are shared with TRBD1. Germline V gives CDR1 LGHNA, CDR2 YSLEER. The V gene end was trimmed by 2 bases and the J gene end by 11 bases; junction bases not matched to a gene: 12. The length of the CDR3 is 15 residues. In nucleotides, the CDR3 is TGCGCCAGCAGCCAATCCAGGGGGGCCCCTTGGGCCCAGCATTTT. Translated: CASSQSRGAPWAQHF.

CDR3 DNA sequence: TGTGCCAGCAGTTACTCTGGCATTTACAATCAGCCCCAGCATTTT. Amino acids: CASSYSGIYNQPQHF. The gene calls are TRBV6-5 and TRBJ1-5; D unclear. The CDR3 extends over 15 amino acids. Trimming removed 0 bases at V and 3 bases at J, with 9 bases between. Germline CDR1 is MNHEY and CDR2 is SVGAGI.

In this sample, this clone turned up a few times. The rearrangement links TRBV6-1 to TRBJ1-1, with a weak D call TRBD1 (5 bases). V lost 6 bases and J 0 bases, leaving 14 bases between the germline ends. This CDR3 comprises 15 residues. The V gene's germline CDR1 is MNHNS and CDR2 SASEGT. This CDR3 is CASRPGVYMNTEAFF. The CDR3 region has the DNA TGTGCCAGCAGGCCGGGGGTCTACATGAACACTGAAGCTTTCTTT.

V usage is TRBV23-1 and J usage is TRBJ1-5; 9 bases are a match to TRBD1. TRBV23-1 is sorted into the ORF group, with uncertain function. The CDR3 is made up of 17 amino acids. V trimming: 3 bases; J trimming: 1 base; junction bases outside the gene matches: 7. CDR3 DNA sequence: TGCGCCAGCAGTCATCGATCGGACAGGGGAAGCAATCAGCCCCAGCATTTT. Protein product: CASSHRSDRGSNQPQHF.

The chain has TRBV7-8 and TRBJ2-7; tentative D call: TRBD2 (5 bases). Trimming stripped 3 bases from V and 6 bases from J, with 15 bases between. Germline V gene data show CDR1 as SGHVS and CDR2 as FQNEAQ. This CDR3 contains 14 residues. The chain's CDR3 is CASSFTSISAEQYF. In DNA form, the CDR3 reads TGTGCCAGCAGCTTTACTAGTATCTCGGCCGAGCAGTACTTC.

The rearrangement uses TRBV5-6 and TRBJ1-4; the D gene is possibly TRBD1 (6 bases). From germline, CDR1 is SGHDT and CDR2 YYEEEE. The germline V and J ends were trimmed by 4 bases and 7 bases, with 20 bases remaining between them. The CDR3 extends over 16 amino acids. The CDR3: CASSTNQGFGGEKLFF. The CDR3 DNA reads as TGTGCCAGCAGCACAAATCAGGGGTTTGGGGGTGAAAAACTGTTTTTT.

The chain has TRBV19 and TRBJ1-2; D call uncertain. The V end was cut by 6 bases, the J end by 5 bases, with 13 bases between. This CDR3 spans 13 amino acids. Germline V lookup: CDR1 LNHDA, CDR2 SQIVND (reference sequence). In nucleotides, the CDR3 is TGTGCCAGTAGCCCTGCGGGCAGTTATGGCTACACCTTC. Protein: CASSPAGSYGYTF.

Here the CDR3 DNA reads TGTGCCAGCAGCAGAGGACAGGGTTTAGGCGGGGAGCTGTTTTTT. Protein: CASSRGQGLGGELFF. The gene calls are TRBV7-2 and TRBJ2-2; the match to TRBD1 covers 8 bases. Germline loops: CDR1 SGHTA, CDR2 FQGNSA. CDR3 length: 15 amino acids. V trimming: 5 bases; J trimming: 7 bases; junction bases outside the gene matches: 9.

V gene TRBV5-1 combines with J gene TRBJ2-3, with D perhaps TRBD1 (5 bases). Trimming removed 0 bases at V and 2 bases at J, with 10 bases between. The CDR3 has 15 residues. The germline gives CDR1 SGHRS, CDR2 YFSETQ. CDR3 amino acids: CASSLALGPTDTQYF. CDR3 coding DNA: TGCGCCAGCAGCTTGGCATTGGGGCCCACAGATACGCAGTATTTT.

CDR3 nucleotide sequence: TGTGCCAGCAGTTACTCGATTTCTCCGGGCACAGATACGCAGTATTTT. Its translation: CASSYSISPGTDTQYF. V is TRBV6-5 and J is TRBJ2-3; no definite D call. There are 16 residues in the CDR3. Germline assignment: CDR1 MNHEY and CDR2 SVGAGI. V lost 0 bases, J lost 1 base, and 11 bases lay in between.

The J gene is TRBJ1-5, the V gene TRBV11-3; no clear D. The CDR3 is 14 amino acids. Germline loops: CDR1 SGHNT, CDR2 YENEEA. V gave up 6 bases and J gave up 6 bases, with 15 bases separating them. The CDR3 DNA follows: TGTGCCAGCAGTTACTGTACCGGCGGTCAGCCCCAGCATTTT. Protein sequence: CASSYCTGGQPQHF.

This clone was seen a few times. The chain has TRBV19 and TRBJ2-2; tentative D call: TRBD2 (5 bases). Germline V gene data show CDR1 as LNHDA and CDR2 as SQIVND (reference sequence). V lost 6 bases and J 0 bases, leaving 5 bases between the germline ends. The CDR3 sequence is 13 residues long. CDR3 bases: TGTGCCAGTAGGGGAGCGAACACCGGGGAGCTGTTTTTT. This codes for CASRGANTGELFF.

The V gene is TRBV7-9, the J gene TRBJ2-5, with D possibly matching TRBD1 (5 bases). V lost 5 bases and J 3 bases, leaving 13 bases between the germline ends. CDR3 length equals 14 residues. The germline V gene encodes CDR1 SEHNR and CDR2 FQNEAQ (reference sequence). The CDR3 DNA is TGTGCCAGCAGCCCACTCGGACACGAAGAGACCCAGTACTTC. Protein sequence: CASSPLGHEETQYF.

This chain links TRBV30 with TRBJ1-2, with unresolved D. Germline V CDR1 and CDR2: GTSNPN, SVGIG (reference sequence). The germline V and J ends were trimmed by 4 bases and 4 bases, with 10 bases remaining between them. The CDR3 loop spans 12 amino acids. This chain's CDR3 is CAWTRGLYGYTF. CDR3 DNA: TGTGCCTGGACGCGGGGTCTCTATGGCTACACCTTC.